These 28 T cell receptor beta chains originate from one sample sequenced in a study of cytomegalovirus exposure and HLA in healthy donors. 13 Jbeta primers and 60 Vbeta primers were used for the PCR. Generated by immunoSEQ multiplex PCR, the TCRdb table keeps only in-frame clones and is missing some. The sample holds about 140,000 clones, approximately 83% seen once. What was sequenced was PBMCs. These receptors all come from a woman between 35 and 50 years old in good health and CMV-seronegative.

This sequence joins TRBV5-1 and TRBJ1-1, with 7 bases that match TRBD1. Germline V lookup: CDR1 SGHRS, CDR2 YFSETQ. Trimming removed 1 base from V and 1 base from J; junction bases left unmatched: 1. This CDR3 region has 14 residues. Written as DNA, the CDR3 is TGCGCCAGCAGCTTGAACAGGGGGAACACTGAAGCTTTCTTT. Its protein product is CASSLNRGNTEAFF.

The chain links TRBV6-1 to TRBJ1-4; possibly TRBD1 for D (6 bases). Trimming took off 0 bases at V and 4 bases at J, with 9 bases between the two ends. The germline V gene has CDR1 MNHNS and CDR2 SASEGT. This CDR3 contains 15 residues. The CDR3 nucleotides are TGTGCCAGCAGTGAAGCGCAGGGGCGTAATGAAAAACTGTTTTTT. This translates into CASSEAQGRNEKLFF.

The chain employs TRBV29-1 and TRBJ2-5; a weak D match, TRBD1 (5 bases). V dropped 6 bases and J dropped 1 base, with 12 bases sitting between them. CDR1 is SQVTM and CDR2 is ANQGSEA in the germline V gene. The CDR3 sequence is 13 residues long. The CDR3 is CSVAGHVQETQYF. The CDR3 DNA is TGCAGCGTCGCCGGACACGTCCAAGAGACCCAGTACTTC.

This sequence joins TRBV28 and TRBJ1-2; tentatively, D is TRBD1 (6 bases). Trimming stripped 6 bases from V and 8 bases from J, with 16 bases between. The CDR3 has 13 residues. The germline gives CDR1 MDHEN, CDR2 SYDVKM. CDR3 nucleotide sequence: TGTGCCAGCAGGAGAGCAGGGGAGGGGGGCTACACCTTC. Residues: CASRRAGEGGYTF.

The chain joins TRBV19 to TRBJ1-5; D is perhaps TRBD1 (5 bases). From germline, CDR1 is LNHDA and CDR2 SQIVND (reference sequence). The CDR3 is 15 residues long. V gave up 3 bases and J gave up 5 bases, with 14 bases separating them. CDR3: CASSILPGRDQPQHF. Here the CDR3 DNA reads TGTGCCAGTAGTATTCTTCCGGGCAGGGATCAGCCCCAGCATTTT. Drawing the rest from reference TRBV19 and TRBJ1-5, the complete variable domain is DGGITQSPKYLFRKEGQNVTLSCEQNLNHDAMYWYRQDPGQGLRLIYYSQIVNDFQKGDIAEGYSVSREKKESFPLTVTSAQKNPTAFYLCASSILPGRDQPQHFGDGTRLSIL.

This clone was counted a few times. V usage is TRBV6-1 and J usage is TRBJ1-1; the match to TRBD1 covers 7 bases. Losses at the gene ends were 6 bases for V and 4 bases for J; bases not matched to a gene: 5. The V gene's germline CDR1 is MNHNS and CDR2 SASEGT. The CDR3 consists of 13 residues. The CDR3, as DNA: TGTGCCAGCAGAGACGACAGGGTCACTGAAGCTTTCTTT. Translating it yields CASRDDRVTEAFF.

This clone was recorded a few times. The chain joins TRBV11-3 to TRBJ2-5; D might be TRBD2 (6 bases). This CDR3 has 13 amino acids. CDR1 and CDR2 from the germline V gene are SGHNT and YENEEA. V lost 4 bases and J lost 5, with 11 bases in between. The CDR3 protein is CASSSVAGETQYF. CDR3 DNA: TGTGCCAGCAGCTCCGTGGCGGGGGAGACCCAGTACTTC.

A few counts support this clone. V gene TRBV11-2 combines with J gene TRBJ2-7, with a possible D match to TRBD1 (5 bases). Germline CDR1 reads SGHAT; CDR2 reads FQNNGV. CDR3 length: 13 amino acids. V dropped 4 bases and J dropped 4 bases, with 11 bases sitting between them. CDR3 coding DNA: TGTGCCAGCAGCTCTTACCGGACATACGAGCAGTACTTC. Translating gives CASSSYRTYEQYF. The full variable domain, with the rest looked up from reference TRBV11-2 and TRBJ2-7, is EAGVAQSPRYKIIEKRQSVAFWCNPISGHATLYWYQQILGQGPKLLIQFQNNGVVDDSQLPKDRFSAERLKGVDSTLKIQPAKLEDSAVYLCASSSYRTYEQYFGPGTRLTVT.

About this clone: The sample carries other DNA sequences with the same CDR3. The V call is TRBV5-6, the J call TRBJ2-1; D possibly corresponds to TRBD1 (6 bases). This CDR3 comprises 13 residues. With 4 bases removed from V and 6 bases from J, the gap between germline ends came to 11 bases. Per germline, CDR1 SGHDT and CDR2 YYEEEE. CDR3 region: CASSLQGTNEQFF. The CDR3 DNA sequence: TGTGCCAGCAGCCTACAGGGTACCAATGAGCAGTTCTTC.

The chain links TRBV2 to TRBJ2-1, with a possible D match to TRBD2 (5 bases). CDR3 length: 15 amino acids. V shed 3 bases and J shed 8 bases, with 17 bases lying between them. Germline-derived CDR1 and CDR2 are SNHLY and FYNNEI. Here the CDR3 DNA reads TGTGCCAGCAGTGATTATTGGGCTAGCCAGGATGAGCAGTTCTTC. Protein sequence: CASSDYWASQDEQFF.

Note on this clone: In the same sample, other DNA sequences code for this CDR3. V and J are TRBV5-1 and TRBJ1-4, with 7 positions matching TRBD1. Trimming removed 0 bases from V and 4 bases from J; junction bases left unmatched: 0. Looked up from germline, CDR1 is SGHRS and CDR2 is YFSETQ. This CDR3 has 14 residues. This CDR3 reads CASSLDRGNEKLFF. The CDR3, as DNA: TGCGCCAGCAGCTTGGACAGGGGTAATGAAAAACTGTTTTTT. The whole variable domain, remainder taken from reference TRBV5-1 and TRBJ1-4, is KAGVTQTPRYLIKTRGQQVTLSCSPISGHRSVSWYQQTPGQGLQFLFEYFSETQRNKGNFPGRFSGRQFSNSRSEMNVSTLELGDSALYLCASSLDRGNEKLFFGSGTQLSVL.

This clone was seen a single time. This rearrangement joins TRBV6-5 to TRBJ2-1, with D unclear. Trimming removed 0 bases from V and 9 bases from J, with 12 bases in between. The CDR3 has 14 residues. Germline CDR1 MNHEY, CDR2 SVGAGI. The CDR3 loop is CASSYSTSHSEQFF. The CDR3 bases are TGTGCCAGCAGTTACTCGACCTCGCACAGTGAGCAGTTCTTC.

This sequence joins TRBV7-7 and TRBJ2-2; TRBD2 is a possible D gene (6 bases). The length of the CDR3 is 16 residues. With 2 bases removed from V and 4 bases from J, the gap between germline ends came to 14 bases. In germline, CDR1 is SSHAT, CDR2 FNYEAQ (reference sequence). CDR3 residues: CASSLIRGKGTGELFF. The CDR3 bases are TGTGCCAGCAGCTTAATACGGGGGAAGGGCACCGGGGAGCTGTTTTTT.

This clone was seen only once. CDR3 nucleotide sequence: TGTGCCAGCAGTTTATATCGGGGGATGCTCACTGAAGCTTTCTTT. Translation: CASSLYRGMLTEAFF. The chain links TRBV28 to TRBJ1-1; the D gene is possibly TRBD1 (5 bases). V gave up 1 base and J gave up 4 bases, with 13 bases separating them. The CDR3 extends over 15 amino acids. Germline V CDR1 and CDR2: MDHEN, SYDVKM.

This clone appeared a few times. V gene TRBV28 combines with J gene TRBJ2-5; 9 bases are shared with TRBD2. The CDR3 totals 14 residues. Per germline, CDR1 MDHEN and CDR2 SYDVKM. The V segment lost 4 bases and the J segment 1 base; nucleotides outside the gene matches: 1. CDR3 bases: TGTGCCAGCAGTTGGACTAGCGCCCAAGAGACCCAGTACTTC. Protein product: CASSWTSAQETQYF.

This sequence joins TRBV28 and TRBJ2-7; 10 bases fit TRBD1. The V and J ends lost 4 bases and 4 bases, in that order; junction bases with no gene match: 13. Germline lookup yields CDR1 MDHEN and CDR2 SYDVKM. The CDR3 is made up of 17 amino acids. Here the CDR3 DNA reads TGTGCCAGCAGTTATACTTTAGTCGGGACAGGGGAGTACGAGCAGTACTTC. Encoded protein: CASSYTLVGTGEYEQYF.

With respect to this clone: Other DNA sequences in the same sample also yield this CDR3. This chain links TRBV27 with TRBJ1-2; D remains ambiguous. Trimming shortened V by 0 bases and J by 4 bases, and 12 bases separated the two germline ends. The CDR3 contains 15 residues. The germline V gene encodes CDR1 MNHEY and CDR2 SMNVEV (reference sequence). The CDR3 loop reads CASSLSAGGSYGYTF. The CDR3 DNA reads as TGTGCCAGCAGTTTATCGGCTGGAGGGTCCTATGGCTACACCTTC.

The chain couples TRBV19 to TRBJ2-3; D may be TRBD1 (5 bases). V shed 4 bases and J shed 5 bases, with 7 bases lying between them. Germline V gives CDR1 LNHDA, CDR2 SQIVND (reference sequence). The CDR3 runs to 12 residues. CDR3 sequence reads: CASSTDRDTQYF. The DNA for the CDR3 is TGTGCCAGTAGTACAGACAGAGATACGCAGTATTTT.

This chain uses TRBV11-2 with TRBJ2-7; D may be TRBD2 (7 bases). Germline V gene sequence: CDR1 SGHAT, CDR2 FQNNGV. Deletions cut 3 bases from V and 4 bases from J, with 16 bases between. CDR3 length: 15 amino acids. This CDR3 reads CASSFNTGGAYEQYF. In nucleotides, the CDR3 is TGTGCCAGCAGCTTTAATACGGGGGGCGCGTACGAGCAGTACTTC.

V and J are TRBV6-4 and TRBJ1-1; TRBD1 agrees at 11 bases. CDR3 size: 16 residues. From germline, CDR1 is MRHNA and CDR2 SNTAGT. Trimming cost V 0 bases and J 5 bases; bases outside gene matches: 5. The CDR3 is CASSDSGTGGNTEAFF. CDR3 nucleotides: TGTGCCAGCAGTGACTCGGGGACAGGGGGTAATACTGAAGCTTTCTTT.

This clone has just a few counts. This rearrangement joins TRBV25-1 to TRBJ1-4; 8 bases match TRBD1. Looked up from germline, CDR1 is MGHDK and CDR2 is SYGVNS. CDR3 length equals 13 residues. J lost 6 bases, V lost 6 bases, and 3 bases had no gene match. CDR3 amino acids: CASRDRVYEKLFF. The CDR3 coding sequence is TGTGCCAGCAGGGACAGGGTCTATGAAAAACTGTTTTTT.

The chain is built from TRBV9 and TRBJ2-1; D is possibly TRBD2 (5 bases). Germline V CDR1 and CDR2: SGDLS, YYNGEE. The CDR3 has 18 residues. V was shortened by 5 bases and J by 0 bases, with 21 bases between the two germline ends. CDR3 sequence reads: CASSVVWTGGDSYNEQFF. The CDR3 DNA follows: TGTGCCAGCAGTGTTGTATGGACTGGCGGAGACTCCTACAATGAGCAGTTCTTC.

This clone was recorded once. This chain connects TRBV6-5 to TRBJ2-7; maybe TRBD1 (6 bases). The CDR3 runs 14 residues. V was trimmed by 0 bases and J by 4 bases, leaving 10 bases between them. In germline, CDR1 is MNHEY, CDR2 SVGAGI. The CDR3 nucleotides read TGTGCCAGCAGTTACTCCAGGGGAAGTTACGAGCAGTACTTC. This codes for CASSYSRGSYEQYF.

This clone was recorded a few times. V usage is TRBV5-5 and J usage is TRBJ1-1; 9 nucleotides agree with TRBD1. The V and J ends lost 4 bases and 5 bases, in that order; junction bases with no gene match: 6. Per the germline V gene, CDR1 is SGHKS and CDR2 is YYEKEE (reference sequence). This CDR3 has 14 residues. In nucleotides, the CDR3 is TGTGCCAGCAGCCCACAGGGGGCGGGTACTGAAGCTTTCTTT. This codes for CASSPQGAGTEAFF. Full variable domain (missing parts from reference TRBV5-5 and TRBJ1-1): DAGVTQSPTHLIKTRGQQVTLRCSPISGHKSVSWYQQVLGQGPQFIFQYYEKEERGRGNFPDRFSARQFPNYSSELNVNALLLGDSALYLCASSPQGAGTEAFFGQGTRLTVV.

V and J are TRBV6-5 and TRBJ1-2; 7 bases are shared with TRBD1. Trimming took 0 bases from V and 8 from J; bases not matched to a gene: 12. Germline-derived CDR1 and CDR2 are MNHEY and SVGAGI. There are 16 residues in the CDR3. This CDR3 is CASSYSFERGREGYTF. DNA for the CDR3: TGTGCCAGCAGTTACTCGTTTGAGAGGGGGCGAGAGGGCTACACCTTC.

V usage is TRBV5-1 and J usage is TRBJ2-7, with D hard to call. Trimming removed 0 bases at V and 7 bases at J, with 17 bases between. The CDR3 has 15 residues. Germline V gene sequence: CDR1 SGHRS, CDR2 YFSETQ. The CDR3: CASSLDRVGIREQYF. The CDR3, as DNA: TGCGCCAGCAGCTTGGACCGGGTTGGCATCAGAGAGCAGTACTTC.

The V gene is TRBV23-1, the J gene TRBJ2-2, with 7 bases aligning to TRBD1. TRBV23-1 qualifies as an ORF whose function is uncertain. J lost 5 bases, V lost 2 bases, and 8 bases had no gene match. The CDR3 is 16 amino acids. The CDR3 here is CASSQGRTGGTGELFF. The CDR3 DNA is TGCGCCAGCAGTCAAGGAAGGACAGGCGGGACCGGGGAGCTGTTTTTT.

This rearrangement joins TRBV5-1 to TRBJ2-7; 9 positions agree with TRBD1. The CDR3 is 16 amino acids. The V gene end was trimmed by 6 bases and the J gene end by 5 bases; junction bases not matched to a gene: 15. Germline CDR1 and CDR2: SGHRS and YFSETQ. CDR3 coding DNA: TGCGCCAGCACATTCCTAGGGGGACAGGGCCCTCACGAGCAGTACTTC. This codes for CASTFLGGQGPHEQYF.